Listed below are T cell receptor beta chains from one sample, sequenced in a study of prognosis after radiotherapy for stage I lung cancer. TCRdb ran MiXCR on the multiplex PCR reads and lists one entry per CDR3 protein. The table records 20,000 to 30,000 distinct CDR3 sequences, under 40% of them present only once. The specimen comprised PBMCs, sampled before or after stereotactic body radiation therapy (not recorded which). These receptor sequences come from a donor of 50 years or more with non-small cell lung cancer. The CDR3 runs from the conserved cysteine through the conserved F or W. A D gene is named only where the DNA matches it firmly. Clone size is stated in some rows and not others, as once, few, many or a class when expanded.

clone size: many
D gene: -
J gene: TRBJ1-5
V gene: TRBV11-3
CDR3 protein: CASSLTSEQPQHF
CDR3 DNA: TGTGCCAGCAGCTTAACCTCTGAGCAGCCCCAGCATTTT

clone size: -
D gene: TRBD2
J gene: TRBJ2-5
V gene: TRBV18
CDR3 protein: CASSPRVLAGETQYF
CDR3 DNA: TGTGCCAGCTCACCAAGGGTCCTAGCGGGGGAGACCCAGTACTTC

clone size: many
D gene: -
J gene: TRBJ1-5
V gene: TRBV6-2/TRBV6-3
CDR3 protein: CASSYSTNRQPQHF
CDR3 DNA: TGTGCCAGCAGTTACTCGACAAATAGGCAGCCCCAGCATTTT

clone size: -
D gene: TRBD1
J gene: TRBJ2-1
V gene: TRBV24-1
CDR3 protein: CATSGTGVGNEQFF
CDR3 DNA: TGTGCCACCAGTGGGACAGGGGTGGGCAATGAGCAGTTCTTC

clone size: many
D gene: TRBD1
J gene: TRBJ1-2
V gene: TRBV28
CDR3 protein: CASSSRRGPYGYTF
CDR3 DNA: TGTGCCAGCAGTTCCCGCAGGGGGCCCTATGGCTACACCTTC

clone size: many
D gene: -
J gene: TRBJ1-4
V gene: TRBV30
CDR3 protein: CAWRSRTVNEKLFF
CDR3 DNA: TGTGCCTGGAGAAGTCGGACAGTTAATGAAAAACTGTTTTTT

clone size: many
D gene: -
J gene: TRBJ2-5
V gene: TRBV2
CDR3 protein: CASSEGETQYF
CDR3 DNA: TGTGCCAGCAGTGAGGGCGAGACCCAGTACTTC

clone size: many
D gene: TRBD2
J gene: TRBJ2-3
V gene: TRBV19
CDR3 protein: CASSTSGRGSDTQYF
CDR3 DNA: TGTGCCAGTAGCACTAGCGGGAGAGGGTCAGATACGCAGTATTTT

clone size: many
D gene: -
J gene: TRBJ2-3
V gene: TRBV24-1
CDR3 protein: CATSDSLADTQYF
CDR3 DNA: TGTGCCACCAGTGATTCTCTGGCAGATACGCAGTATTTT

clone size: -
D gene: TRBD2
J gene: TRBJ2-5
V gene: TRBV24-1
CDR3 protein: CANGSLAGDGGETQYF
CDR3 DNA: TGTGCCAATGGGTCGCTAGCGGGAGACGGGGGAGAGACCCAGTACTTC

clone size: many
D gene: -
J gene: TRBJ2-3
V gene: TRBV2
CDR3 protein: CASRANTDTQYF
CDR3 DNA: TGTGCCAGCAGGGCGAACACAGATACGCAGTATTTT

clone size: many
D gene: TRBD1
J gene: TRBJ1-3
V gene: TRBV28
CDR3 protein: CASIQGDGNTIYF
CDR3 DNA: TGTGCCAGCATCCAGGGGGATGGAAACACCATATATTTT

clone size: -
D gene: TRBD1
J gene: TRBJ2-4
V gene: TRBV20-1
CDR3 protein: CSATAGTGLNIQYF
CDR3 DNA: TGCAGTGCCACAGCCGGGACAGGGCTGAACATTCAGTACTTC

clone size: many
D gene: -
J gene: TRBJ1-1
V gene: TRBV13
CDR3 protein: CASSLKGDPEAFF
CDR3 DNA: TGTGCCAGCAGCTTAAAGGGGGACCCTGAAGCTTTCTTT

clone size: many
D gene: -
J gene: TRBJ2-7
V gene: TRBV6-1
CDR3 protein: CASSQGSEQYF
CDR3 DNA: TGTGCCAGCAGTCAGGGTTCCGAGCAGTACTTC

clone size: many
D gene: -
J gene: TRBJ2-3
V gene: TRBV9
CDR3 protein: CASSVVGSADTQYF
CDR3 DNA: TGTGCCAGCAGCGTAGTCGGGAGTGCAGATACGCAGTATTTT

clone size: many
D gene: -
J gene: TRBJ1-2
V gene: TRBV20-1
CDR3 protein: CSANRGMGGGGYGYTF
CDR3 DNA: TGCAGTGCGAACAGAGGGATGGGAGGGGGTGGCTATGGCTACACCTTC

clone size: many
D gene: TRBD2
J gene: TRBJ2-1
V gene: TRBV7-3
CDR3 protein: CASSLGLRNEQFF
CDR3 DNA: TGTGCCAGCAGCCTGGGACTACGGAATGAGCAGTTCTTC

clone size: many
D gene: TRBD1
J gene: TRBJ2-7
V gene: TRBV19
CDR3 protein: CASSTPGTGTSYEQYF
CDR3 DNA: TGTGCCAGTAGTACCCCCGGGACAGGGACATCCTACGAGCAGTACTTC

clone size: many
D gene: -
J gene: TRBJ1-2
V gene: TRBV15
CDR3 protein: CATSRGYGNYGYTF
CDR3 DNA: TGTGCCACCAGCAGAGGGTACGGGAACTATGGCTACACCTTC

clone size: many
D gene: TRBD2
J gene: TRBJ2-1
V gene: TRBV6-1
CDR3 protein: CASRGTAGAGEQFF
CDR3 DNA: TGTGCCAGCAGAGGTACAGCGGGGGCAGGAGAGCAGTTCTTC

clone size: -
D gene: -
J gene: TRBJ2-1
V gene: TRBV24-1
CDR3 protein: CATSDFRQTGLNEQFF
CDR3 DNA: TGTGCCACCAGTGATTTTAGACAGACGGGTCTCAATGAGCAGTTCTTC

clone size: many
D gene: TRBD2
J gene: TRBJ2-5
V gene: TRBV28
CDR3 protein: CASSLFGLAGGARETQYF
CDR3 DNA: TGTGCCAGCAGTTTATTCGGACTAGCGGGAGGGGCCAGGGAGACCCAGTACTTC

clone size: -
D gene: -
J gene: TRBJ1-1
V gene: TRBV2
CDR3 protein: CASSGVANTEAFF
CDR3 DNA: TGTGCCAGCAGTGGCGTGGCGAACACTGAAGCTTTCTTT

clone size: many
D gene: TRBD2
J gene: TRBJ2-7
V gene: TRBV5-4
CDR3 protein: CASSPGLAGGLGYEQYF
CDR3 DNA: TGTGCCAGCAGCCCCGGACTAGCGGGAGGGCTTGGGTACGAGCAGTACTTC

clone size: -
D gene: TRBD1
J gene: TRBJ1-5
V gene: TRBV19
CDR3 protein: CASSISRDRDQPQHF
CDR3 DNA: TGTGCCAGTAGTATTAGTAGGGACAGGGATCAGCCCCAGCATTTT

clone size: many
D gene: -
J gene: TRBJ1-2
V gene: TRBV29-1
CDR3 protein: CSVEAPMGGYTF
CDR3 DNA: TGCAGCGTTGAGGCCCCGATGGGAGGCTACACCTTC

clone size: many
D gene: TRBD1
J gene: TRBJ1-2
V gene: TRBV6-1
CDR3 protein: CASRPGQGPGGYTF
CDR3 DNA: TGTGCCAGCAGACCGGGACAGGGGCCGGGTGGCTACACCTTC

clone size: -
D gene: -
J gene: TRBJ1-2
V gene: TRBV6-5
CDR3 protein: CASSYSRSGAYGYTF
CDR3 DNA: TGTGCCAGCAGTTACTCGAGATCAGGAGCCTATGGCTACACCTTC

clone size: -
D gene: TRBD1
J gene: TRBJ2-1
V gene: TRBV28
CDR3 protein: CASSSTGGSYNEQFF
CDR3 DNA: TGTGCCAGCAGTTCGACAGGGGGCTCATACAATGAGCAGTTCTTC

clone size: many
D gene: -
J gene: TRBJ2-7
V gene: TRBV28
CDR3 protein: CASSLIAPSYEQYF
CDR3 DNA: TGTGCCAGCAGTTTGATAGCGCCTTCCTACGAGCAGTACTTC

clone size: once
D gene: TRBD1
J gene: TRBJ1-2
V gene: TRBV5-1
CDR3 protein: CASSRQGREGYTF
CDR3 DNA: TGCGCCAGCAGCCGACAGGGGCGGGAAGGCTACACCTTC

clone size: many
D gene: -
J gene: TRBJ1-1
V gene: TRBV6-2/TRBV6-3
CDR3 protein: CASSPRMNTEAFF
CDR3 DNA: TGTGCCAGCAGTCCGAGGATGAACACTGAAGCTTTCTTT

clone size: many
D gene: TRBD2
J gene: TRBJ2-7
V gene: TRBV20-1
CDR3 protein: CSASGIGASGIDEQYF
CDR3 DNA: TGCAGTGCTTCCGGAATAGGGGCTAGCGGGATCGACGAGCAGTACTTC

clone size: many
D gene: -
J gene: TRBJ2-1
V gene: TRBV11-2
CDR3 protein: CASSSDRYNEQFF
CDR3 DNA: TGTGCCAGCAGCTCGGACCGCTACAATGAGCAGTTCTTC

clone size: -
D gene: TRBD1
J gene: TRBJ1-6
V gene: TRBV11-2
CDR3 protein: CASSLVAGGSYNSPLHF
CDR3 DNA: TGTGCCAGCAGCTTAGTTGCAGGGGGCTCCTATAATTCACCCCTCCACTTT

clone size: many
D gene: TRBD2
J gene: TRBJ2-3
V gene: TRBV10-3
CDR3 protein: CAIGGSDDTQYF
CDR3 DNA: TGTGCCATCGGCGGGAGCGACGATACGCAGTATTTT

clone size: many
D gene: -
J gene: TRBJ2-4
V gene: TRBV28
CDR3 protein: CASSPSRGGRGNIQYF
CDR3 DNA: TGTGCCAGCAGTCCCTCCCGGGGTGGAAGGGGAAACATTCAGTACTTC

clone size: many
D gene: TRBD1
J gene: TRBJ1-4
V gene: TRBV6-1
CDR3 protein: CASTRDRATNEKLFF
CDR3 DNA: TGTGCCAGCACCAGGGACAGAGCAACTAATGAAAAACTGTTTTTT

clone size: many
D gene: -
J gene: TRBJ1-5
V gene: TRBV27
CDR3 protein: CASSLVPLRPDTQHF
CDR3 DNA: TGTGCCAGCAGTTTAGTGCCCCTGCGACCAGATACGCAGCATTTT

clone size: -
D gene: -
J gene: TRBJ1-4
V gene: TRBV27
CDR3 protein: CASSFRQLNEKLFF
CDR3 DNA: TGTGCCAGCAGTTTTCGACAGCTGAATGAAAAACTGTTTTTT

clone size: many
D gene: -
J gene: TRBJ2-2
V gene: TRBV24-1
CDR3 protein: CATSEHTGELFF
CDR3 DNA: TGTGCCACCAGTGAGCACACCGGGGAGCTGTTTTTT

clone size: many
D gene: -
J gene: TRBJ2-3
V gene: TRBV11-2
CDR3 protein: CASSLDPRLNTQYF
CDR3 DNA: TGTGCCAGCAGCTTAGATCCTCGATTGAATACGCAGTATTTT

clone size: many
D gene: -
J gene: TRBJ2-2
V gene: TRBV7-2
CDR3 protein: CASSLARGELFF
CDR3 DNA: TGTGCCAGCAGCTTAGCGAGGGGGGAGCTGTTTTTT

clone size: many
D gene: -
J gene: TRBJ2-7
V gene: TRBV4-3
CDR3 protein: CASSQGVAGSYEQYF
CDR3 DNA: TGCGCCAGCAGCCAAGGTGTAGCAGGATCCTACGAGCAGTACTTC

clone size: -
D gene: TRBD1
J gene: TRBJ2-2
V gene: TRBV3-1
CDR3 protein: CATRTGGAGELFF
CDR3 DNA: TGTGCCACCAGGACAGGGGGGGCCGGGGAGCTGTTTTTT

clone size: many
D gene: -
J gene: TRBJ2-7
V gene: TRBV27
CDR3 protein: CASSLSRVGEQYF
CDR3 DNA: TGTGCCAGCAGTTTATCCAGGGTGGGAGAGCAGTACTTC

clone size: many
D gene: -
J gene: TRBJ2-3
V gene: TRBV2
CDR3 protein: CASSPQGGSTDTQYF
CDR3 DNA: TGTGCCAGCAGCCCTCAGGGGGGGAGCACAGATACGCAGTATTTT

clone size: many
D gene: TRBD1
J gene: TRBJ1-2
V gene: TRBV6-1
CDR3 protein: CASRAGTDPYTF
CDR3 DNA: TGTGCCAGCAGGGCCGGGACAGACCCCTACACCTTC

clone size: many
D gene: -
J gene: TRBJ2-3
V gene: TRBV28
CDR3 protein: CASSDGGTDTQYF
CDR3 DNA: TGTGCCAGCAGTGACGGAGGAACAGATACGCAGTATTTT

clone size: many
D gene: -
J gene: TRBJ2-5
V gene: TRBV2
CDR3 protein: CASRLRDTQETQYF
CDR3 DNA: TGTGCCAGCAGACTCCGGGACACACAAGAGACCCAGTACTTC

clone size: -
D gene: TRBD2
J gene: TRBJ2-2
V gene: TRBV10-3
CDR3 protein: CAIGTSGTGELFF
CDR3 DNA: TGTGCCATCGGGACTAGCGGGACCGGGGAGCTGTTTTTT

clone size: many
D gene: -
J gene: TRBJ2-7
V gene: TRBV6-5
CDR3 protein: CASRRGGKDYEQYF
CDR3 DNA: TGTGCCAGCAGGAGGGGGGGTAAAGACTACGAGCAGTACTTC

clone size: many
D gene: -
J gene: TRBJ1-1
V gene: TRBV19
CDR3 protein: CASSPDWGAFF
CDR3 DNA: TGTGCCAGTAGCCCGGACTGGGGAGCTTTCTTT

clone size: few
D gene: -
J gene: TRBJ2-3
V gene: TRBV5-4
CDR3 protein: CASSLEKGGQYF
CDR3 DNA: TGTGCCAGCAGCTTGGAAAAGGGAGGGCAGTATTTT

clone size: many
D gene: -
J gene: TRBJ1-3
V gene: TRBV4-2
CDR3 protein: CASSQDMGNTIYF
CDR3 DNA: TGTGCCAGCAGCCAAGATATGGGAAACACCATATATTTT